The subject of this entry is one TCR beta chain. Its matching antigen is unknown. The entry originates in a study of cytomegalovirus exposure and HLA in healthy donors. The PCR used 60 Vbeta and 13 Jbeta primers. Original handling: In a later analysis, some 11 million of tens of millions of unique beta chains occurred in at least two donors. Profiled with immunoSEQ multiplex PCR; TCRdb holds only in-frame clones, not every one. V and J calls and clone size are those listed in that table; D and trimming were worked out from the DNA. The table lists under 200,000 clones, over 65% of them singletons. The germline gives CDR1 MNHEY, CDR2 SVGAGI. The CDR3 runs 13 residues. V was clipped by 6 bases and J by 4 bases, with 12 bases between them. Study-wide results and limits: A highly shared variant cluster was judged a likely technical artifact. It was reported in a later analysis that an Asian-associated ancestry cluster showed fewer N-insertions than the roughly 670-donor mean. A later analysis linked a missense DCLRE1C variant to TCR beta V- and J-gene trimming.

Sequencing used PBMCs. The clonotype comes from a woman under 40 in good health and CMV-seronegative. The chain links TRBV6-5 to TRBJ1-2; D gene ambiguous. CDR3 coding DNA: TGTGCCAGCAGAACGAAGGAGAGCTATGGCTACACCTTC. Translation: CASRTKESYGYTF.